This T cell receptor (beta chain) originates from a study of vaccination and CD4 T cells after COVID-19. Study-level results: It was observed that, in convalescent patients, a median 86.3% of reactive clones arose only post-vaccination.

An Oncomine TCR Beta short-read assay was used to sequence the DNA from cultured CD4+ T cells. TCRdb reanalysed the PCR reads using MiXCR and keeps one entry per CDR3 protein. Of 15,000 to 20,000 distinct CDR3 sequences detected, 51% appear once; the ten largest clones hold approximately 10%. The sample's treatment: approximately 11-day PBMC culture with coronavirus spike peptide pools or control peptides (ViraFEST assay). The CDR3 covers 14 residues. From germline, CDR1 is SEHNR and CDR2 FQNEAQ (reference sequence). The V and J ends lost 0 bases and 4 bases respectively, with 10 bases between them. Comments on this clonotype: The antigen remains unidentified.

This TCR was sampled from a human donor who had recovered from COVID-19. The rearrangement joins TRBV7-9 to TRBJ2-7; no firm D call. The starting material was CD4+ T cells from blood, cultured in vitro, obtained before SARS-CoV-2 vaccination. CDR3 DNA: TGTGCCAGCAGCTTAGCTCCCTCCGAATACGAGCAGTACTTC. This encodes CASSLAPSEYEQYF.